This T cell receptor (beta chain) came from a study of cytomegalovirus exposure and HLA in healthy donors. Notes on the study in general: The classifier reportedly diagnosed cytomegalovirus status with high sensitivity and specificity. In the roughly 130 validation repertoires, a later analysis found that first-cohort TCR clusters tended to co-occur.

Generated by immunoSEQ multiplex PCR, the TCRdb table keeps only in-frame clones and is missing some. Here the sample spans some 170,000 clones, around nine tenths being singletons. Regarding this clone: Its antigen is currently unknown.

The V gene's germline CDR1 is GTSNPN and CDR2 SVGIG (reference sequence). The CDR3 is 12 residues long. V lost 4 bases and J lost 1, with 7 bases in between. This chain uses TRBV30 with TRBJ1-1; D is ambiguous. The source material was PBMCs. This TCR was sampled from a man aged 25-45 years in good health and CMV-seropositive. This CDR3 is CAWNPENTEAFF. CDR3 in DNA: TGTGCCTGGAACCCGGAGAACACTGAAGCTTTCTTT.